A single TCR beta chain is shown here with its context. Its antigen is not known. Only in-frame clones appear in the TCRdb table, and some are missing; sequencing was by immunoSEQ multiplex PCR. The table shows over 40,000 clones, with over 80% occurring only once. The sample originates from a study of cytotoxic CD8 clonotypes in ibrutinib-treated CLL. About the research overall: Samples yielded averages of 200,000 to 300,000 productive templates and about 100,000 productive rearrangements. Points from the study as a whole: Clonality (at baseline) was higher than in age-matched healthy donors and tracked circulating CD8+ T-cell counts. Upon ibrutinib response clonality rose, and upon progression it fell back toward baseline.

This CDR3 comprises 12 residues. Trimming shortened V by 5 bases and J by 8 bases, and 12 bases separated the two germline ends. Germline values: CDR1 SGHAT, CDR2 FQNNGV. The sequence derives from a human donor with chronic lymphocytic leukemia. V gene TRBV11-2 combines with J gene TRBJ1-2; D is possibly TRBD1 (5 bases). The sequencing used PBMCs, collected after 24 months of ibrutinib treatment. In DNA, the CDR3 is TGTGCCAGCAGCCCGCGGGACGGCGGCTACACCTTC. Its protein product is CASSPRDGGYTF.